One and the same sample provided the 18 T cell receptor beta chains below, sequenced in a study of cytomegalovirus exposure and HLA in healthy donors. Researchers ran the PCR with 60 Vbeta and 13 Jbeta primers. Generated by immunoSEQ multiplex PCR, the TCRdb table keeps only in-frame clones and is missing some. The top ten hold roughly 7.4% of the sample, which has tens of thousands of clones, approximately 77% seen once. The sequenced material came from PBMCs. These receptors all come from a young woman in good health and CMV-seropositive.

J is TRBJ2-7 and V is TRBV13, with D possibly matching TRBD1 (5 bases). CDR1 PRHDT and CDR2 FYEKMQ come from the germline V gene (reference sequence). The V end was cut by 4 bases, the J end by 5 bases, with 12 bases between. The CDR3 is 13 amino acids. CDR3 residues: CASSSTRVHEQYF. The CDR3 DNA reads TGTGCCAGCAGCTCGACCAGGGTCCACGAGCAGTACTTC. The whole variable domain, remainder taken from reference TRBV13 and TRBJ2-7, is AAGVIQSPRHLIKEKRETATLKCYPIPRHDTVYWYQQGPGQDPQFLISFYEKMQSDKGSIPDRFSAQQFSDYHSELNMSSLELGDSALYFCASSSTRVHEQYFGPGTRLTVT.

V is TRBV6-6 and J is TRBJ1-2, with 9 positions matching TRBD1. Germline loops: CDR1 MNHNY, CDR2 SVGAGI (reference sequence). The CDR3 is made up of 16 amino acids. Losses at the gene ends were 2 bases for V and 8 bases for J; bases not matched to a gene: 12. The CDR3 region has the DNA TGTGCCAGCAGTTACCTCGGAGGGACAGGGATGAGGGGCTACACCTTC. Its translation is CASSYLGGTGMRGYTF.

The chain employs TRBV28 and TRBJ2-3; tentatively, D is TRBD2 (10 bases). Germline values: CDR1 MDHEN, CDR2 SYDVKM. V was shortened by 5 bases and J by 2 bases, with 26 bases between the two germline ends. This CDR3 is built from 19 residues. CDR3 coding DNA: TGTGCCAGCAGTCCGGGACAGGGCCTACTAGCGGGGATCACAGATACGCAGTATTTT. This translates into CASSPGQGLLAGITDTQYF.

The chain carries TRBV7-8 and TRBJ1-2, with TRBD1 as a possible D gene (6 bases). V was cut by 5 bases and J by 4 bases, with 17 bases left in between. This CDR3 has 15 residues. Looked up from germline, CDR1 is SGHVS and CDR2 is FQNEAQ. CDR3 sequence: CASSPSRGAAYGYTF. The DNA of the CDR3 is TGTGCCAGCAGCCCATCCCGGGGGGCGGCCTATGGCTACACCTTC.

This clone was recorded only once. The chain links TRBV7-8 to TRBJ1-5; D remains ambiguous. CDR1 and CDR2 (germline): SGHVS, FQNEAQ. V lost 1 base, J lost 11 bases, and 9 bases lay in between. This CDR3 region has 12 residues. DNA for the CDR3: TGTGCCAGCAGCTTAGGTGGGCTTACCCAGCATTTT. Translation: CASSLGGLTQHF.

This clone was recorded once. CDR3 sequence: CAWTSGRKTQYF. CDR3 coding DNA: TGTGCCTGGACTAGCGGGAGGAAGACCCAGTACTTC. The chain joins TRBV30 to TRBJ2-5, with 11 bases lining up with TRBD2. This CDR3 comprises 12 residues. V was pared by 4 bases and J by 6 bases, with 1 base of the junction left unmatched. Germline V gives CDR1 GTSNPN, CDR2 SVGIG (reference sequence).

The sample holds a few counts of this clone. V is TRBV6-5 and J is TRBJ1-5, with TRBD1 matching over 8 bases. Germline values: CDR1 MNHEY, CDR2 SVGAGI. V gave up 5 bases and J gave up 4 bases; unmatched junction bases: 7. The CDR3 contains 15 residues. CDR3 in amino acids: CASSRDRTENQPQHF. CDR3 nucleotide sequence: TGTGCCAGCAGTCGGGACAGGACGGAAAATCAGCCCCAGCATTTT.

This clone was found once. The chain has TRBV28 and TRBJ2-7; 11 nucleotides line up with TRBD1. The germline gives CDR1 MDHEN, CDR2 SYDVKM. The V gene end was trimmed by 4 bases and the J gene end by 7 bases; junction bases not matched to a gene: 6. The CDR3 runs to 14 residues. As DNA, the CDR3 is TGTGCCAGCAGTTCGGGGGACAGGGGGAGTGAGCAGTACTTC. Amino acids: CASSSGDRGSEQYF.

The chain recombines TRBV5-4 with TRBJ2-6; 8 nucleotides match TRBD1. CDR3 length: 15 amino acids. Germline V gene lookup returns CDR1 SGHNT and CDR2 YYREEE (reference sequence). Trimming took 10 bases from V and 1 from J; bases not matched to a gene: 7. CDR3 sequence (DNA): TGTGCCGTACACAGGGGGAAGTCTGGGGCCAACGTCCTGACTTTC. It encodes CAVHRGKSGANVLTF.

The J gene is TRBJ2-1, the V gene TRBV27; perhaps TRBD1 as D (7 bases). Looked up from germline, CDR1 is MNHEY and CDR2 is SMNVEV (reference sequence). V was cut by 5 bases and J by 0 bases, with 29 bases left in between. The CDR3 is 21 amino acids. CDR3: CASSTRNRRDSYSLSYNEQFF. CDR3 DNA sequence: TGTGCCAGCAGTACGAGGAATAGGCGGGACAGCTACTCTCTCTCCTACAATGAGCAGTTCTTC.

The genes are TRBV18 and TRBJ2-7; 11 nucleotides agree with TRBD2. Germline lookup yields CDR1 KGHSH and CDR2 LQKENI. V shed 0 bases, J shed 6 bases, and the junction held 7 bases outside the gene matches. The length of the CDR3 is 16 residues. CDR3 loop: CASSPPYSGRVPEQYF. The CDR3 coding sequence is TGTGCCAGCTCACCACCGTATAGCGGGAGGGTCCCCGAGCAGTACTTC. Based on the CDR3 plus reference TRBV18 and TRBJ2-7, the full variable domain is NAGVMQNPRHLVRRRGQEARLRCSPMKGHSHVYWYRQLPEEGLKFMVYLQKENIIDESGMPKERFSAEFPKEGPSILRIQQVVRGDSAAYFCASSPPYSGRVPEQYFGPGTRLTVT.

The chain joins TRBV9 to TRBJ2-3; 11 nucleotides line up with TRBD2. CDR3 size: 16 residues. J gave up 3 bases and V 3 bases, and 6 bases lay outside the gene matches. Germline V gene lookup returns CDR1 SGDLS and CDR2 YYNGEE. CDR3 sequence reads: CASSARLAGPTDTQYF. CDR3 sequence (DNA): TGTGCCAGCAGCGCTAGACTAGCGGGACCGACAGATACGCAGTATTTT.

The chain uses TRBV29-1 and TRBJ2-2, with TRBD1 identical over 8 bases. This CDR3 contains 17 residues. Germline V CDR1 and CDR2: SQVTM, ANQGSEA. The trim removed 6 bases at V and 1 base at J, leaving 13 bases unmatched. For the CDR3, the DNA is TGCAGCGTCCCTGGTCCCTGGGGACAGGAGAACACCGGGGAGCTGTTTTTT. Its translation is CSVPGPWGQENTGELFF.

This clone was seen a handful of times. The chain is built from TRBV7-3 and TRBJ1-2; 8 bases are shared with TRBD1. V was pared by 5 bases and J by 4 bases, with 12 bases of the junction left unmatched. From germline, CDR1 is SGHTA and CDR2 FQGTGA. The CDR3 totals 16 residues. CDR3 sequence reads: CASSASAGQEVYGYTF. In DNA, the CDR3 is TGTGCCAGCAGCGCCTCAGCGGGACAGGAGGTCTATGGCTACACCTTC.

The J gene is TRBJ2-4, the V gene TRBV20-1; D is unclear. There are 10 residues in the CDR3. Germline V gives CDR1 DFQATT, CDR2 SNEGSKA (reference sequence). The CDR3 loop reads CSLAKNIQYF. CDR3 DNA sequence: TGCAGCCTAGCCAAAAACATTCAGTACTTC.

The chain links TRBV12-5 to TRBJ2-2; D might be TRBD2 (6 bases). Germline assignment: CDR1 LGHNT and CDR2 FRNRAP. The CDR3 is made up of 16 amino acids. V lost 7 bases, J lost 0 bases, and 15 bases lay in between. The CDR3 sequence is CASVMEGSANTGELFF. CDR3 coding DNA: TGTGCTAGTGTGATGGAGGGCTCGGCGAACACCGGGGAGCTGTTTTTT.

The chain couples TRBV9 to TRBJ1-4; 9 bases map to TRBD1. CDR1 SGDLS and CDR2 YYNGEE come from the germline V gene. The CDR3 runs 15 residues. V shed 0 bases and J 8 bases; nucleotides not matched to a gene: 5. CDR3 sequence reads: CASSVEGTGSEKLFF. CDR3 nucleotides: TGTGCCAGCAGCGTAGAAGGGACAGGGTCCGAAAAACTGTTTTTT.

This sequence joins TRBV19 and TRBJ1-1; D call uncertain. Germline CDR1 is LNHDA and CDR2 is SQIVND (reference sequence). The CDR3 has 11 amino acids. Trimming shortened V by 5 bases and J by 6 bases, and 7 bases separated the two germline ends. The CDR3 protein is CASSQVSEAFF. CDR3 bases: TGTGCCAGTAGTCAGGTCTCTGAAGCTTTCTTT. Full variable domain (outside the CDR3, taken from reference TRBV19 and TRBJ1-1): DGGITQSPKYLFRKEGQNVTLSCEQNLNHDAMYWYRQDPGQGLRLIYYSQIVNDFQKGDIAEGYSVSREKKESFPLTVTSAQKNPTAFYLCASSQVSEAFFGQGTRLTVV.